The next 23 T cell receptor beta chains were all read from a single sample in a study of blood T cell repertoires in COVID-19. Produced via immunoSEQ multiplex PCR; TCRdb's table is partial and in-frame only. The sample has about 99,000 clones, roughly nine tenths seen once. What was sequenced was peripheral blood. Receptors were obtained from an elderly woman in a cohort sampled during active COVID-19.

This chain uses TRBV28 with TRBJ1-1; D may be TRBD1 (5 bases). Trimming shortened V by 8 bases and J by 1 base, and 5 bases separated the two germline ends. This CDR3 has 11 amino acids. Germline V gene lookup returns CDR1 MDHEN and CDR2 SYDVKM. The CDR3 DNA is TGTGCCAGCCAGGGGAACACTGAAGCTTTCTTT. This translates into CASQGNTEAFF.

The chain couples TRBV20-1 to TRBJ1-2; D perhaps matches TRBD1 (5 bases). The CDR3 has 15 residues. The V end was cut by 3 bases, the J end by 6 bases, with 20 bases between. From germline, CDR1 is DFQATT and CDR2 SNEGSKA (reference sequence). The CDR3 is CSASVQALPGNGYTF. The CDR3 nucleotides are TGCAGTGCTAGTGTACAAGCCCTCCCAGGGAATGGCTACACCTTC.

CDR3 sequence (DNA): TGTGCCAGCAGCTTCGAGGTTGGCACAGATACGCAGTATTTT. This sequence encodes CASSFEVGTDTQYF. This chain uses TRBV5-8 with TRBJ2-3, with unresolved D. The ends were cut back, 2 bases at V and 1 base at J, with 8 bases in the middle. The CDR3 totals 14 residues. The germline CDR1 and CDR2 sequences are SGHTS and YDEGEE.

The rearrangement uses TRBV5-1 and TRBJ1-1; tentatively, D is TRBD1 (5 bases). Per germline, CDR1 SGHRS and CDR2 YFSETQ. Trimming left V 4 bases short and J 5 bases short, with 18 bases between. This CDR3 contains 15 residues. The CDR3 bases are TGCGCCAGCAGCAACCCCCGGGGGAGTGGGACTGAAGCTTTCTTT. Its protein product is CASSNPRGSGTEAFF.

The chain links TRBV28 to TRBJ2-7, with 7 bases aligning to TRBD1. Per germline, CDR1 MDHEN and CDR2 SYDVKM. V was pared by 6 bases and J by 1 base, with 12 bases of the junction left unmatched. The CDR3 extends over 16 amino acids. The CDR3 DNA is TGTGCCAGCAGACTAGACGTGACAGGGAAATCCTACGAGCAGTACTTC. It codes for CASRLDVTGKSYEQYF.

The chain combines TRBV30 with TRBJ1-1, with a possible D match to TRBD1 (6 bases). Germline CDR1 is GTSNPN and CDR2 is SVGIG (reference sequence). The germline V and J ends were trimmed by 3 bases and 6 bases, with 14 bases remaining between them. The CDR3 totals 13 residues. The CDR3 bases are TGTGCCTGGAGCCTAGGGGGGGCACCTGAAGCTTTCTTT. Translation: CAWSLGGAPEAFF. The whole variable domain, remainder taken from reference TRBV30 and TRBJ1-1, is SQTIHQWPATLVQPVGSPLSLECTVEGTSNPNLYWYRQAAGRGLQLLFYSVGIGQISSEVPQNLSASRPQDRQFILSSKKLLLSDSGFYLCAWSLGGAPEAFFGQGTRLTVV.

The chain recombines TRBV9 with TRBJ2-3; perhaps TRBD2 as D (5 bases). Trimming left V 4 bases short and J 1 base short, with 10 bases between. The CDR3 has 14 residues. From germline, CDR1 is SGDLS and CDR2 YYNGEE. CDR3 sequence reads: CASSSGIRTDTQYF. The CDR3 DNA reads as TGTGCCAGCAGCTCGGGGATCCGCACAGATACGCAGTATTTT.

The J gene is TRBJ2-1, the V gene TRBV21-1; TRBD1, the table's D call, lacks a check against the DNA. TRBV21-1 is noted as a pseudogene. The CDR3 length is 15 residues. This CDR3 reads CASSSQGSSYNEQFF. In DNA, the CDR3 is TGTGCCAGCAGCTCGCAGGGAAGCTCCTACAATGAGCAGTTCTTC.

The chain couples TRBV24-1 to TRBJ2-7; 8 bases map to TRBD1. With V trimmed by 2 bases and J by 0 bases, 5 bases remained unmatched. Germline V lookup: CDR1 KGHDR, CDR2 SFDVKD. The length of the CDR3 is 16 residues. The CDR3 bases are TGTGCCACCAGTGATTCTGGGACAGGACGCTCCTACGAGCAGTACTTC. Amino acid sequence: CATSDSGTGRSYEQYF.

CDR3 residues: CASSELAGVGSTDTQYF. CDR3 DNA: TGTGCCAGCAGTGAATTAGCAGGGGTGGGGAGCACAGATACGCAGTATTTT. This chain uses TRBV6-1 with TRBJ2-3; tentatively, D is TRBD1 (6 bases). The germline V and J ends were trimmed by 2 bases and 0 bases, with 15 bases remaining between them. The CDR3 totals 17 residues. Germline V gives CDR1 MNHNS, CDR2 SASEGT.

This clone was seen once. This chain uses TRBV6-5 with TRBJ1-1, with D unclear. With 6 bases removed from V and 10 bases from J, the gap between germline ends came to 21 bases. Germline V CDR1 and CDR2: MNHEY, SVGAGI. The length of the CDR3 is 14 residues. The CDR3 protein is CASSLTSFTGGAFF. The DNA for the CDR3 is TGTGCCAGCAGCCTTACCTCTTTTACCGGCGGAGCTTTCTTT.

The genes are TRBV11-2 and TRBJ1-3; tentative D call: TRBD1 (5 bases). Germline CDR1 is SGHAT and CDR2 is FQNNGV. The CDR3 totals 18 residues. V was trimmed by 5 bases and J by 4 bases, leaving 24 bases between them. The CDR3: CASSLTDTLFLAGNTIYF. For the CDR3, the DNA is TGTGCCAGCAGCCTGACAGACACCTTATTCCTCGCCGGAAACACCATATATTTT. The full variable domain, its missing parts supplied by reference TRBV11-2 and TRBJ1-3, is EAGVAQSPRYKIIEKRQSVAFWCNPISGHATLYWYQQILGQGPKLLIQFQNNGVVDDSQLPKDRFSAERLKGVDSTLKIQPAKLEDSAVYLCASSLTDTLFLAGNTIYFGEGSWLTVV.

The rearrangement uses TRBV2 and TRBJ2-3; D not certain. This CDR3 has 13 amino acids. Germline CDR1 is SNHLY and CDR2 is FYNNEI. With 4 bases removed from V and 2 bases from J, the gap between germline ends came to 7 bases. The CDR3 is CASSGLFTDTQYF. In DNA, the CDR3 is TGTGCCAGCAGTGGACTCTTCACAGATACGCAGTATTTT.

This chain connects TRBV19 to TRBJ2-2; possible D gene TRBD1, 6 bases. The CDR3 length is 13 residues. The germline CDR1 and CDR2 sequences are LNHDA and SQIVND (reference sequence). Trimming shortened V by 5 bases and J by 5 bases, and 9 bases separated the two germline ends. CDR3 nucleotide sequence: TGTGCCAGTAGTCACAGGGATACCGGGGAGCTGTTTTTT. This codes for CASSHRDTGELFF. Looking up the rest from reference TRBV19 and TRBJ2-2 gives the full variable domain: DGGITQSPKYLFRKEGQNVTLSCEQNLNHDAMYWYRQDPGQGLRLIYYSQIVNDFQKGDIAEGYSVSREKKESFPLTVTSAQKNPTAFYLCASSHRDTGELFFGEGSRLTVL.

V is TRBV15 and J is TRBJ2-2, with 7 bases fitting TRBD1. J gave up 0 bases and V 3 bases, and 7 bases lay outside the gene matches. Per the germline V gene, CDR1 is LNHNV and CDR2 is YYDKDF (reference sequence). This CDR3 contains 17 residues. For the CDR3, the DNA is TGTGCCACCAGCAGCCCGGACAGGTTCGCGAACACCGGGGAGCTGTTTTTT. This codes for CATSSPDRFANTGELFF.

This clone was counted once. The chain is built from TRBV5-1 and TRBJ2-1; 10 bases match TRBD2. V was pared by 3 bases and J by 3 bases, with 6 bases of the junction left unmatched. The CDR3 length is 16 residues. CDR1 and CDR2 (germline): SGHRS, YFSETQ. The CDR3 DNA reads TGCGCCAGCAGCTCTACTAGCGGGGCACGCTACAATGAGCAGTTCTTC. It specifies CASSSTSGARYNEQFF.

J is TRBJ1-2 and V is TRBV2; 7 nucleotides line up with TRBD1. Per germline, CDR1 SNHLY and CDR2 FYNNEI. The CDR3 runs 13 residues. With V trimmed by 6 bases and J by 4 bases, 5 bases remained unmatched. This chain's CDR3 is CASRGQAGYGYTF. CDR3 nucleotides: TGTGCCAGCAGAGGACAGGCGGGCTATGGCTACACCTTC.

This chain joins TRBV24-1 and TRBJ2-3; D not certain. Looked up from germline, CDR1 is KGHDR and CDR2 is SFDVKD. The CDR3 spans 17 residues. V dropped 3 bases and J dropped 2 bases, with 17 bases sitting between them. As DNA, the CDR3 is TGTGCCACCAGTGATAGTACCGTGCCCGACTCCACAGATACGCAGTATTTT. Residues: CATSDSTVPDSTDTQYF.

The chain uses TRBV5-1 and TRBJ1-4; D is perhaps TRBD1 (5 bases). The CDR3 is 15 amino acids. Germline CDR1 SGHRS, CDR2 YFSETQ. V lost 0 bases and J lost 7, with 13 bases in between. The CDR3 protein is CASSLGQTRSEKLFF. The CDR3 bases are TGCGCCAGCAGCTTGGGACAGACTCGAAGTGAAAAACTGTTTTTT.

CDR3 sequence reads: CASSSWTAGELFF. The CDR3 bases are TGCGCCAGCAGCTCCTGGACAGCCGGGGAGCTGTTTTTT. The chain has TRBV5-1 and TRBJ2-2; D is possibly TRBD1 (6 bases). Trimming cost V 3 bases and J 6 bases, with 9 bases left between them. The CDR3 spans 13 residues. Germline V lookup: CDR1 SGHRS, CDR2 YFSETQ.

The chain employs TRBV6-5 and TRBJ2-7, with D possibly TRBD2 on 6 matching bases. The CDR3 has 15 amino acids. Trimming shortened V by 3 bases and J by 1 base, and 13 bases separated the two germline ends. From germline, CDR1 is MNHEY and CDR2 SVGAGI. CDR3 in amino acids: CASSYRESASYEQYF. CDR3 bases: TGTGCCAGCAGTTATCGGGAGTCTGCGTCCTACGAGCAGTACTTC.

The rearrangement uses TRBV7-6 and TRBJ1-1, with D uncertain. This CDR3 has 15 amino acids. Germline values: CDR1 SGHVS, CDR2 FNYEAQ. Trimming cost V 3 bases and J 2 bases, with 13 bases left between them. The CDR3 nucleotides are TGTGCCAGCAGCTTGGCGGGATTGGTAAACACTGAAGCTTTCTTT. This sequence encodes CASSLAGLVNTEAFF.

The chain employs TRBV7-3 and TRBJ2-5, with 10 bases identical to TRBD1. V lost 5 bases and J lost 7; bases outside the gene matches: 7. Germline V CDR1 and CDR2: SGHTA, FQGTGA. This CDR3 spans 14 amino acids. CDR3 in DNA: TGTGCCAGCAGCACCCGGACAGGGGGTGGGACCCAGTACTTC. Translation gives CASSTRTGGGTQYF.